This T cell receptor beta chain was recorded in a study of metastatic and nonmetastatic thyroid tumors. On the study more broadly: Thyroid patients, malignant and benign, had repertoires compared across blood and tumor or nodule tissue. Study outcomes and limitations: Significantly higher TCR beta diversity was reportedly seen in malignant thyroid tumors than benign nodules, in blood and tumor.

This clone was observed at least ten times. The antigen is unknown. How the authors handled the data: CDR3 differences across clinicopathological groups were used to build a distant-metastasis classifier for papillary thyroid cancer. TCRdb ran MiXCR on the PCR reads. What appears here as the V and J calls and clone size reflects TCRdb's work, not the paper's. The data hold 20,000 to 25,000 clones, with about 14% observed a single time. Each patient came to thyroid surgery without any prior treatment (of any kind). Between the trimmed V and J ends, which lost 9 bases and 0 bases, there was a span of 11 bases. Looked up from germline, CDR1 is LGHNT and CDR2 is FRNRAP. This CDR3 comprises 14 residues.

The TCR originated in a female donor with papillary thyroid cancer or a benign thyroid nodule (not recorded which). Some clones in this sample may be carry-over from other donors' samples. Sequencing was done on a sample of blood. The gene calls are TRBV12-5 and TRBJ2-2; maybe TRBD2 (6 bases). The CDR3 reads CARGGGANTGELFF. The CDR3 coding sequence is TGTGCTAGGGGTGGAGGGGCGAACACCGGGGAGCTGTTTTTT.